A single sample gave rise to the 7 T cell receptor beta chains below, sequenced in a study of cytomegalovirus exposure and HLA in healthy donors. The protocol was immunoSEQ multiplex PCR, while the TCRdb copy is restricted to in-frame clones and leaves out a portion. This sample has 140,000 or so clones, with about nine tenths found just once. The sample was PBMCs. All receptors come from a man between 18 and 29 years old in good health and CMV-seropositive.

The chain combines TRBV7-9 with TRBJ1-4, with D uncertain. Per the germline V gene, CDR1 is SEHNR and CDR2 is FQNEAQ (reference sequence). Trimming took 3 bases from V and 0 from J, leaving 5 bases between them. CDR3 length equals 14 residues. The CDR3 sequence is CASSLTATNEKLFF. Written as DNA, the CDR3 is TGTGCCAGCAGCTTGACTGCAACTAATGAAAAACTGTTTTTT. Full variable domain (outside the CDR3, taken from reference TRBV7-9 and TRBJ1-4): DTGVSQNPRHKITKRGQNVTFRCDPISEHNRLYWYRQTLGQGPEFLTYFQNEAQLEKSRLLSDRFSAERPKGSFSTLEIQRTEQGDSAMYLCASSLTATNEKLFFGSGTQLSVL.

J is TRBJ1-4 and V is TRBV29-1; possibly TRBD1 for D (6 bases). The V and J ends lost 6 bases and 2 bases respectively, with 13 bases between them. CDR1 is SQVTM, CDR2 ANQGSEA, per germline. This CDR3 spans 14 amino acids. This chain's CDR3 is CSVATGSTNEKLFF. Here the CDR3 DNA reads TGCAGCGTCGCAACAGGGTCGACTAATGAAAAACTGTTTTTT.

CDR3 sequence reads: CASSIGGGGDQPQHF. CDR3 DNA sequence: TGTGCCAGCAGCATAGGGGGGGGCGGCGATCAGCCCCAGCATTTT. This chain connects TRBV28 to TRBJ1-5, with a possible D match to TRBD1 (6 bases). The CDR3 spans 15 residues. V lost 6 bases to trimming and J lost 5 bases, with 17 bases between them. The V gene's germline CDR1 is MDHEN and CDR2 SYDVKM.

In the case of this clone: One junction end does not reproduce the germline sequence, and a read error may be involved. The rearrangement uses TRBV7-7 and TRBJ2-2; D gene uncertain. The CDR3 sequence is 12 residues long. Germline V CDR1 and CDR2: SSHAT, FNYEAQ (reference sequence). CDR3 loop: CASSFRTGELFF. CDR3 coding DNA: TGTGCTAGCAGCTTCAGGACCGGGGAGCTGTTTTTT. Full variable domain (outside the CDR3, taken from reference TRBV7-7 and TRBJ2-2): GAGVSQSPRYKVTKRGQDVTLRCDPISSHATLYWYQQALGQGPEFLTYFNYEAQPDKSGLPSDRFSAERPEGSISTLTIQRTEQRDSAMYRCASSFRTGELFFGEGSRLTVL.

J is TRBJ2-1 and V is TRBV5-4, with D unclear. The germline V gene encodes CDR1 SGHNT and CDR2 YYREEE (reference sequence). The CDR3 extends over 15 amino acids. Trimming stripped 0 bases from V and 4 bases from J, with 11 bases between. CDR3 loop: CASSLGDSSYNEQFF. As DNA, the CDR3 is TGTGCCAGCAGCTTGGGAGACTCATCGTACAATGAGCAGTTCTTC. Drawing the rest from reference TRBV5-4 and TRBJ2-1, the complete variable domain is ETGVTQSPTHLIKTRGQQVTLRCSSQSGHNTVSWYQQALGQGPQFIFQYYREEENGRGNFPPRFSGLQFPNYSSELNVNALELDDSALYLCASSLGDSSYNEQFFGPGTRLTVL.

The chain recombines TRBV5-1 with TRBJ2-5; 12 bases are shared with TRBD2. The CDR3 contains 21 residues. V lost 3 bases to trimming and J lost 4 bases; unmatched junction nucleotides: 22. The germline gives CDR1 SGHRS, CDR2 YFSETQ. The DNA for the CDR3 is TGCGCCAGCAGCTCCACCCGGCGGGGATCGGAGACTAGCGGGAGATTAGAGACCCAGTACTTC. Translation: CASSSTRRGSETSGRLETQYF. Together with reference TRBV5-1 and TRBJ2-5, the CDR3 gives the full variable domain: KAGVTQTPRYLIKTRGQQVTLSCSPISGHRSVSWYQQTPGQGLQFLFEYFSETQRNKGNFPGRFSGRQFSNSRSEMNVSTLELGDSALYLCASSSTRRGSETSGRLETQYFGPGTRLLVL.

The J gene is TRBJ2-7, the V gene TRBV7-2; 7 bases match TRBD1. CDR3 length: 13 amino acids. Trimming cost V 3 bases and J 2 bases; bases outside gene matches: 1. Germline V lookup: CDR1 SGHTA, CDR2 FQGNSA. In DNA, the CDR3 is TGTGCCAGCAGCTTTCAGGGGGCCTACGAGCAGTACTTC. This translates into CASSFQGAYEQYF. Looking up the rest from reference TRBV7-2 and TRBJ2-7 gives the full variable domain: GAGVSQSPSNKVTEKGKDVELRCDPISGHTALYWYRQSLGQGLEFLIYFQGNSAPDKSGLPSDRFSAERTGGSVSTLTIQRTQQEDSAVYLCASSFQGAYEQYFGPGTRLTVT.